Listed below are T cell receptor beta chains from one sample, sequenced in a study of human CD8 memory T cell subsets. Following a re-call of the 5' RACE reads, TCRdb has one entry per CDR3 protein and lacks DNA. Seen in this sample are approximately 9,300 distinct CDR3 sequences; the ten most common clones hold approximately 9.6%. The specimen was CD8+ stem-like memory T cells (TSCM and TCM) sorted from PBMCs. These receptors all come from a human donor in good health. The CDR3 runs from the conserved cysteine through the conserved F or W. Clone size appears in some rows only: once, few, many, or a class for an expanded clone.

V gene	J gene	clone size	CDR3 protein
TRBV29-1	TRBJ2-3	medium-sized	CSVSTSGSADTQYF
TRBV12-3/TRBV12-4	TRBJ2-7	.	CASSLGTGIDEQYF
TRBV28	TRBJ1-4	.	CASTPTGTSNEKLFF
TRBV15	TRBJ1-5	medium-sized	CATSRVALSNQPQHF
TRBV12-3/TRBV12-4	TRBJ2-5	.	CASSSRTGGETQYF
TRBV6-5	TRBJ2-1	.	CASSYSLALGNEQFF
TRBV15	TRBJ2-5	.	CATSTGLETQYF
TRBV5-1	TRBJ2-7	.	CASSLARGGDEQYF
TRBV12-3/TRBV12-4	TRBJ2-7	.	CASSLTGTTYEQYF
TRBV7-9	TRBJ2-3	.	CASSHGLGSTDTQYF
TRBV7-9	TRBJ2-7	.	CASSWESTLAGEQYF
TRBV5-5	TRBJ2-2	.	CASSLPSSGRTGELFF
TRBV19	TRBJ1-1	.	CASSIDLFEHQNTEAFF
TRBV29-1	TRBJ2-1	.	CSVQGGGDNEQFF
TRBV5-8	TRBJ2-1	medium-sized	CASTPAGRYNEQFF
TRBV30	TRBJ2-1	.	CAWGTYNEQFF
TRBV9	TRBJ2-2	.	CASSVRLNTGELFF
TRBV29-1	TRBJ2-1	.	CSVEDPLTYNEQFF
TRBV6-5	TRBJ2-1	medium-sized	CASSYSTGDEQFF